This TCR beta chain was captured by sequencing in a study of cytomegalovirus exposure and HLA in healthy donors. Whole-study findings and limits: The study dropped some indistinguishable V segments, TRBV6-2 and TRBV6-3 among them. The study had only CMV serostatus as immune exposure information. Reportedly, HLA-A and HLA-B alleles of most subjects were accurately predicted from TCR beta.

The V and J ends lost 3 bases and 0 bases respectively, with 15 bases between them. This CDR3 has 17 amino acids. Germline-derived CDR1 and CDR2 are LNHDA and SQIVND (reference sequence). A multiplex PCR was run with 60 Vbeta primers and 13 Jbeta primers. Sequencing was performed with immunoSEQ multiplex PCR; in TCRdb, only in-frame clones are kept and a portion is missing. This table has under 200,000 clones, more than 60% appearing once. This clone showed up just a few times. Its antigen is unknown. Sequencing was carried out using PBMCs. The origin of this receptor is a woman aged 40 to 50 in good health and CMV-seropositive. This chain links TRBV19 with TRBJ1-5, with TRBD1 as a possible D gene (6 bases). CDR3: CASSIFDRPYSNQPQHF. In DNA, the CDR3 is TGTGCCAGTAGTATCTTTGACAGGCCATATAGCAATCAGCCCCAGCATTTT. Combining the CDR3 with reference TRBV19 and TRBJ1-5 gives the whole variable domain DGGITQSPKYLFRKEGQNVTLSCEQNLNHDAMYWYRQDPGQGLRLIYYSQIVNDFQKGDIAEGYSVSREKKESFPLTVTSAQKNPTAFYLCASSIFDRPYSNQPQHFGDGTRLSIL.